The T cell receptor beta chain under discussion was sequenced for a study of graft-versus-host responses after intestinal transplantation (dated by TCRdb to the early 2020s). Study-wide context: Multivisceral, liver-intestinal, or isolated intestinal transplants were received by the recipients. After intestinal transplantation, graft-versus-host and host-versus-graft alloreactive T cell clones in the graft, circulation and bone marrow were tracked using bulk TCR-beta CDR3 sequencing. A peak of at least 4% donor T cells among recipient peripheral blood mononuclear cells was the definition used for donor T cell macrochimerism. The cohort enrolled 20 to 30 intestinal transplant recipients, one of whom was a retransplant, and 3 patients without pretransplant specimens were excluded. Alloreactive clones were identified by sequencing pre-transplant mixed lymphocyte reaction products and comparing these products with unstimulated pre-transplant donor and recipient T cells. Anti-thymocyte globulin induction was given to all recipients, followed by maintenance tacrolimus and steroids for roughly 3 years. Samples from a few later patients were sequenced in-house on an Illumina MiSeq with MiXCR processing rather than by the commercial service.

The time point label here, explained by the study, means: cells obtained before transplantation from donor or recipient. CD3+CD4+ and CD3+CD8+ populations were FACS-sorted from unstimulated pre-transplant donor and recipient cells taken from spleen or lymph nodes. Turning to this clone: Its recognized antigen is unknown. No base quality values were provided; no much bigger clone lies one nucleotide off.

Results the study describes overall, beyond this receptor: GvH clones were detected in recipient bone marrow, and some of these GvH clones were observed earlier in ileal mucosa or blood, consistent with an intestinal mucosal origin. The relatively low number and heterogeneity of intestinal transplant patients limited the conclusions. Early after transplant, declines in HvG clones were associated with peak levels of circulating GvH clones. In patients with donor T cell macrochimerism, the allografts had high GvH to HvG T cell clonal ratios.

CDR1 and CDR2 are read off the germline V gene as MGHRA and YSYEKL. V loses 1 base of germline sequence and J loses 7 bases, and the interval between the two ends is 11 bases. The cysteine opens and the phenylalanine closes a CDR3 of 14 amino acids. Only the CDR3 DNA stays, 42 bases, in frame from base 1. Library creation used the immunoSEQ multiplex PCR assay. For most patients, genomic DNA was isolated using the Qiagen DNeasy Blood and Tissue Kit and was shipped frozen to Adaptive Biotechnologies for TCR sequencing. High-throughput TCR-beta CDR3 sequencing of genomic DNA from most patients was performed by Adaptive Biotechnologies. The source study handled its data this way. Adaptive's ImmunoSEQ software supplied the TCR sequencing data for under 20 patients, while MiXCR and VDJtools were used to process a few other patients. To correct CD4 versus CD8 sorting errors, sequences present in both subsets at a frequency ratio below 5:1 were removed. CDR3 nucleotide sequences shared by donor and recipient were removed because the origin of these sequences could not be assigned. To count as alloreactive, a clone needed at least 2-fold expansion over unstimulated cells and a minimum CFSE-low frequency of 0.002% (template counts) or 0.001% (read counts). A clone was considered mappable if detected in the sequenced pre-transplant spleen, lymph node, or MLR CFSE-low populations of the donor or recipient. Cumulative frequency of alloreactive clones was calculated as a percentage of all sequences weighted by copy number. Drawn from immuneACCESS, this table holds only the in-frame rearrangements with V and J called that TCRdb kept. Clones are partly lost; checked studies trace under half to an unresolved V gene and leave the rest unexplained. That table gives V, J and clone size, and the DNA gave D and trimming. The sample table shows under 95,000 clones, and more than 80% are seen once. The ten largest account for roughly 2.6% of the sample.

Material: unstimulated CD8+ T cells sorted from spleen or lymph node cells, obtained before intestinal transplant. The chain uses TRBV4-1 and TRBJ1-5, and TRBD1 may be the D gene, going by 6 matching bases. This sequence was found in a human donor who received an intestinal transplant. Here the CDR3 is given as CASSQADRLQPQHF. The DNA sequence follows: TGCGCCAGCAGCCAAGCAGACAGGCTCCAGCCCCAGCATTTT.